These 30 T cell receptor beta chains were all obtained from the same sample, sequenced in a study of shared clonotypes between healthy human individuals. Generated by immunoSEQ multiplex PCR, the TCRdb table keeps only in-frame clones and is missing some. The table has approximately 500,000 clones, around 79% seen once. The specimen sequenced was PBMCs. The receptor source for this set is a woman between 40 and 55 years old in good health. Some clones in this sample may be carry-over from other donors' samples.

The rearrangement links TRBV9 to TRBJ2-3; TRBD2 matches 9 bases. There are 15 residues in the CDR3. Germline V lookup: CDR1 SGDLS, CDR2 YYNGEE. Trimming cost V 4 bases and J 8 bases; bases outside gene matches: 11. The DNA of the CDR3 is TGTGCCAGCAGCCCCAGCGATAGCGGGAGTCGTACGCAGTATTTT. This sequence encodes CASSPSDSGSRTQYF.

J is TRBJ2-7 and V is TRBV28, with a weak D call TRBD2 (7 bases). From germline, CDR1 is MDHEN and CDR2 SYDVKM. This CDR3 contains 16 residues. Trimming removed 6 bases at V and 0 bases at J, with 18 bases between. The CDR3, as DNA: TGTGCCAGCAGGGGGGGGGCGGATCAGAGCTCCTACGAGCAGTACTTC. The encoded protein is CASRGGADQSSYEQYF.

Note on this clone: This same CDR3 is encoded by further DNA sequences in the sample. DNA of the CDR3: TGTGCCAGCAGTGAACTGGGGAACACTGAAGCTTTCTTT. Its translation is CASSELGNTEAFF. The genes are TRBV25-1 and TRBJ1-1; D ambiguous. Germline-derived CDR1 and CDR2 are MGHDK and SYGVNS. This CDR3 comprises 13 residues. Trimming took 2 bases from V and 1 from J, leaving 5 bases between them.

Of note for this clone: Different DNA sequences within this sample yield the same CDR3. The V call is TRBV9, the J call TRBJ2-5, with a possible D match to TRBD1 (6 bases). CDR1 SGDLS and CDR2 YYNGEE come from the germline V gene. CDR3 length: 14 residues. Trimming left V 2 bases short and J 1 base short, with 9 bases between. CDR3 bases: TGTGCCAGCAGCGTCGGACAGATCCAAGAGACCCAGTACTTC. Amino acid sequence: CASSVGQIQETQYF.

The V call is TRBV27, the J call TRBJ2-7; D may be TRBD2 (6 bases). Germline V CDR1 and CDR2: MNHEY, SMNVEV (reference sequence). Trimming removed 1 base at V and 0 bases at J, with 16 bases between. This CDR3 region has 17 residues. The CDR3 reads CASSLFAGRAGSYEQYF. In nucleotides, the CDR3 is TGTGCCAGCAGTTTATTCGCGGGAAGAGCGGGCTCCTACGAGCAGTACTTC.

J is TRBJ2-7 and V is TRBV28, with TRBD1 identical over 7 bases. Germline trimming cut 1 base from V and 2 bases from J; bases unmatched to any gene: 2. Germline lookup yields CDR1 MDHEN and CDR2 SYDVKM. The length of the CDR3 is 14 residues. CDR3 nucleotides: TGTGCCAGCAGTTTATCGGACAGGCCCTACGAGCAGTACTTC. It is translated as CASSLSDRPYEQYF.

This clone was counted only a few times. The chain carries TRBV19 and TRBJ1-3; D is ambiguous. Looked up from germline, CDR1 is LNHDA and CDR2 is SQIVND (reference sequence). CDR3 length: 13 residues. V was shortened by 9 bases and J by 4 bases, with 13 bases between the two germline ends. The CDR3 is CASGVWFGNTIYF. The CDR3 nucleotides read TGTGCCAGCGGGGTCTGGTTCGGAAACACCATATATTTT.

The chain links TRBV19 to TRBJ2-7; 8 bases are shared with TRBD1. Germline trimming cut 3 bases from V and 6 bases from J; bases unmatched to any gene: 7. The germline CDR1 and CDR2 sequences are LNHDA and SQIVND (reference sequence). The CDR3 extends over 14 amino acids. This CDR3 is CASSMIQGAVEQYF. The CDR3 DNA sequence: TGTGCCAGTAGTATGATCCAGGGGGCGGTCGAGCAGTACTTC.

The chain employs TRBV25-1 and TRBJ2-5; the match to TRBD2 covers 14 bases. The CDR3 is made up of 17 amino acids. Germline CDR1 reads MGHDK; CDR2 reads SYGVNS. Trimming cost V 3 bases and J 4 bases; bases outside gene matches: 7. The CDR3, as DNA: TGTGCCAGCAGTGAGGGACTAGCGGGAGTAGGTGGAGAGACCCAGTACTTC. Its protein is CASSEGLAGVGGETQYF.

DNA for the CDR3: TGTGCCAGCAGTTCCACCTTCCGCCAGGTAGCCTATGGCTACACCTTC. Protein sequence: CASSSTFRQVAYGYTF. The gene calls are TRBV28 and TRBJ1-2; D is unclear. V dropped 4 bases and J dropped 4 bases, with 19 bases sitting between them. CDR3 length: 16 residues. CDR1 and CDR2 (germline): MDHEN, SYDVKM.

The V and J genes are TRBV6-5 and TRBJ2-3; D gene unclear. The CDR3 runs 12 residues. V was shortened by 6 bases and J by 2 bases, with 6 bases between the two germline ends. CDR1 is MNHEY and CDR2 is SVGAGI in the germline V gene. Written as DNA, the CDR3 is TGTGCCAGCAGCTCCGACACAGATACGCAGTATTTT. The encoded protein is CASSSDTDTQYF.

Points on this clone: Within the sample, other DNA sequences also encode this same CDR3. This sequence joins TRBV30 and TRBJ2-5, with D possibly being TRBD1 or TRBD2 (5 bases each). CDR1 and CDR2 (germline): GTSNPN, SVGIG (reference sequence). The CDR3 loop spans 13 amino acids. V was cut by 3 bases and J by 1 base, with 9 bases left in between. CDR3 residues: CAWSRGAQETQYF. The CDR3 DNA sequence: TGTGCCTGGAGCCGAGGGGCCCAAGAGACCCAGTACTTC. Looking up the rest from reference TRBV30 and TRBJ2-5 gives the full variable domain: SQTIHQWPATLVQPVGSPLSLECTVEGTSNPNLYWYRQAAGRGLQLLFYSVGIGQISSEVPQNLSASRPQDRQFILSSKKLLLSDSGFYLCAWSRGAQETQYFGPGTRLLVL.

A single count supports this clone. This rearrangement joins TRBV5-1 to TRBJ1-2; TRBD1 is a possible D gene (5 bases). The V gene lost 4 bases and the J gene lost 4 bases, with 14 bases spanning the gap. The CDR3 spans 14 residues. Germline V lookup: CDR1 SGHRS, CDR2 YFSETQ. CDR3 sequence reads: CASSPTRDGYGYTF. The CDR3 region has the DNA TGCGCCAGCAGCCCAACCAGGGACGGCTATGGCTACACCTTC.

This clone was seen a single time. The chain employs TRBV30 and TRBJ1-4; maybe TRBD1 (6 bases). Germline V CDR1 and CDR2: GTSNPN, SVGIG (reference sequence). This CDR3 is 15 amino acids long. V was trimmed by 3 bases and J by 0 bases, leaving 11 bases between them. The CDR3 region is CAWRPGQSTNEKLFF. As DNA, the CDR3 is TGTGCCTGGAGACCGGGACAATCAACTAATGAAAAACTGTTTTTT.

Points on this clone: This sequence may be a read error, since a much larger clone differs from it by one base. The chain recombines TRBV28 with TRBJ2-5; D gene uncertain. The end of the DNA is better explained by TRBJ2-7, so the J call may be wrong. This CDR3 spans 11 amino acids. Looked up from germline, CDR1 is MDHEN and CDR2 is SYDVKM. The CDR3 DNA follows: TGTGCCAGCAGTTTTTACTACGAGCAGTACTTC. It translates to CASSFYYEQYF.

The table lists this clone with a count of one. The chain combines TRBV2 with TRBJ1-5, with a weak D call TRBD1 (6 bases). V lost 1 base, J lost 6 bases, and 13 bases lay in between. CDR3 length equals 15 residues. CDR1 SNHLY and CDR2 FYNNEI come from the germline V gene. The CDR3 DNA sequence: TGTGCCAGCAGTGAAGGTTCCGGGGGCATTCAGCCCCAGCATTTT. Translated: CASSEGSGGIQPQHF.

This clone was detected only a few times. This rearrangement joins TRBV30 to TRBJ1-3; D unresolved. Germline assignment: CDR1 GTSNPN and CDR2 SVGIG (reference sequence). V was trimmed by 5 bases and J by 0 bases, leaving 11 bases between them. The CDR3 runs 14 residues. In DNA form, the CDR3 reads TGTGCCTGGGCGAGGGTCGGCTCTGGAAACACCATATATTTT. Translation: CAWARVGSGNTIYF.

The J gene is TRBJ2-7, the V gene TRBV18; 7 bases map to TRBD1. CDR3 size: 15 residues. Germline V CDR1 and CDR2: KGHSH, LQKENI. V was clipped by 2 bases and J by 3 bases; unmatched bases: 7. CDR3 in DNA: TGTGCCAGCTCACCAAAGGGGGCTCCCCACTACGAGCAGTACTTC. It encodes CASSPKGAPHYEQYF.

The CDR3 region is CASSIVGDNQPQHF. The CDR3 nucleotides read TGTGCCAGTAGTATAGTAGGGGACAATCAGCCCCAGCATTTT. V usage is TRBV19 and J usage is TRBJ1-5; possibly TRBD1 for D (5 bases). The CDR3 runs 14 residues. Germline V gene lookup returns CDR1 LNHDA and CDR2 SQIVND (reference sequence). Trimming left V 1 base short and J 3 bases short, with 7 bases between.

The rearrangement uses TRBV28 and TRBJ2-7, with TRBD1 matching over 9 bases. CDR1 and CDR2 from the germline V gene are MDHEN and SYDVKM. The CDR3 is 15 residues long. V trimming: 5 bases; J trimming: 7 bases; junction bases outside the gene matches: 12. CDR3 region: CASSKPAGQGREQYF. In DNA form, the CDR3 reads TGTGCCAGCAGTAAACCCGCGGGACAGGGCAGGGAGCAGTACTTC. Full variable domain (remainder filled in from reference TRBV28 and TRBJ2-7): DVKVTQSSRYLVKRTGEKVFLECVQDMDHENMFWYRQDPGLGLRLIYFSYDVKMKEKGDIPEGYSVSREKKERFSLILESASTNQTSMYLCASSKPAGQGREQYFGPGTRLTVT.

This chain joins TRBV9 and TRBJ2-7; D is possibly TRBD2 (5 bases). Germline CDR1 and CDR2: SGDLS and YYNGEE. V gave up 0 bases and J gave up 3 bases, with 10 bases separating them. The CDR3 runs to 14 residues. CDR3 protein: CASSVGGYDYEQYF. The CDR3 DNA is TGTGCCAGCAGCGTAGGAGGGTACGACTACGAGCAGTACTTC.

This CDR3 reads CASRLALGGAEAFF. The DNA of the CDR3 is TGTGCAAGTCGCTTAGCGTTGGGGGGAGCTGAAGCTTTCTTT. The chain links TRBV12-2 to TRBJ1-1. TRBV12-2 is an annotated pseudogene. The CDR3 has 14 residues.

This clone has more than one count but fewer than ten. This chain links TRBV25-1 with TRBJ2-5; 7 nucleotides match TRBD1. Trimming took 1 base from V and 7 from J; bases not matched to a gene: 9. Germline V gene lookup returns CDR1 MGHDK and CDR2 SYGVNS. This CDR3 spans 15 amino acids. The CDR3 protein is CASSESLQGLATQYF. In nucleotides, the CDR3 is TGTGCCAGCAGTGAATCCCTACAGGGGCTTGCGACCCAGTACTTC.

This sequence joins TRBV1 and TRBJ2-7. TRBV1 is a pseudogene segment. This CDR3 region has 10 residues. The CDR3 coding sequence is TGCACCAGCAGCCCCTACGAGCAGTACTTC. Translating gives CTSSPYEQYF.

This rearrangement joins TRBV30 to TRBJ2-7; 9 bases fit TRBD1. From germline, CDR1 is GTSNPN and CDR2 SVGIG (reference sequence). CDR3 length equals 14 residues. V lost 5 bases and J lost 1; bases outside the gene matches: 6. The CDR3 nucleotides are TGTGCCTGGGGGAGGACAGGGGAGTCCTACGAGCAGTACTTC. It codes for CAWGRTGESYEQYF.

The chain recombines TRBV11-2 with TRBJ1-3; D may be TRBD1 (5 bases). The CDR3 has 12 amino acids. The V end lost 4 bases, the J end lost 8 bases, and 9 bases lay between the germline ends. Germline lookup yields CDR1 SGHAT and CDR2 FQNNGV. This chain's CDR3 is CASSSEGYTIYF. The CDR3 DNA follows: TGTGCCAGCAGCTCCGAGGGGTACACCATATATTTT.

V is TRBV7-8 and J is TRBJ2-7; D might be TRBD1 or TRBD2, each matching 5 bases. Germline CDR1 is SGHVS and CDR2 is FQNEAQ. The V end lost 1 base, the J end lost 7 bases, and 14 bases lay between the germline ends. The CDR3 has 14 amino acids. CDR3 in DNA: TGTGCCAGCAGCTTAGGGGACGTCCCCGGAGAGCAGTACTTC. It codes for CASSLGDVPGEQYF. The variable domain in full, completed from reference TRBV7-8 and TRBJ2-7, reads GAGVSQSPRYKVAKRGQDVALRCDPISGHVSLFWYQQALGQGPEFLTYFQNEAQLDKSGLPSDRFFAERPEGSVSTLKIQRTQQEDSAVYLCASSLGDVPGEQYFGPGTRLTVT.

This sequence joins TRBV9 and TRBJ1-3; maybe TRBD1 (6 bases). This CDR3 has 17 residues. The germline gives CDR1 SGDLS, CDR2 YYNGEE. With 0 bases removed from V and 4 bases from J, the gap between germline ends came to 17 bases. The CDR3 DNA is TGTGCCAGCAGCGTAGACCCCAGGGCAGGGGCCGGAAACACCATATATTTT. Protein: CASSVDPRAGAGNTIYF.

CDR3 sequence (DNA): TGCAGCGCCCAGGGTGGATACAATGAGCAGTTCTTC. It translates to CSAQGGYNEQFF. The chain has TRBV29-1 and TRBJ2-1, with D perhaps matching TRBD1 (5 bases). V shed 7 bases and J shed 4 bases, with 11 bases lying between them. The CDR3 extends over 12 amino acids. Looked up from germline, CDR1 is SQVTM and CDR2 is ANQGSEA.

The CDR3 sequence is CASSLHAGGLSGELFF. In DNA, the CDR3 is TGTGCCAGCAGCCTACACGCTGGGGGGCTCAGCGGGGAGCTGTTTTTT. The gene calls are TRBV7-7 and TRBJ2-2; D is perhaps TRBD1 or TRBD2 (6 bases each). Deletions cut 5 bases from V and 7 bases from J, with 20 bases between. CDR1 SSHAT and CDR2 FNYEAQ come from the germline V gene (reference sequence). This CDR3 comprises 16 residues.